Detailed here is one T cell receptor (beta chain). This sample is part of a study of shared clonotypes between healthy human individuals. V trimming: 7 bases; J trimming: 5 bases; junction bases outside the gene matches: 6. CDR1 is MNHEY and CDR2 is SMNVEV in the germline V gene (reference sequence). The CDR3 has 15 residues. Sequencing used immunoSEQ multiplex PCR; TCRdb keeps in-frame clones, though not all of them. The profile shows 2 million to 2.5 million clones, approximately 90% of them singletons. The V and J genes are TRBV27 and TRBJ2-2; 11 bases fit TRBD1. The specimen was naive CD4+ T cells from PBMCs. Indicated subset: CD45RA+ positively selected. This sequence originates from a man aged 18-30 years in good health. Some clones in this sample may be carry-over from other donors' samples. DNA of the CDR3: TGTGCCAGCACCTCCGGGACAGGGGGGACCGGGGAGCTGTTTTTT. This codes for CASTSGTGGTGELFF.